The rows below give T cell receptor beta chains drawn from one sample of a study of cytomegalovirus exposure and HLA in healthy donors. Some clones are missing from TCRdb's copy, which holds only in-frame ones; the method was immunoSEQ multiplex PCR. The sample includes 30,000 to 40,000 clones, 65% to 85% of them seen just once. Sequencing input: PBMCs. The origin of the receptors is a woman aged 25 to 39 in good health and CMV-seropositive. Each CDR3 is given with its conserved first and last residue. A D gene is named only where the DNA matches it firmly. For some rows the clone size is stated as once, few or many, or as a class when expanded; others skip it.

size: once; J: TRBJ2-3; D: TRBD2; V: TRBV6-1; CDR3: CPSSEWRGGTDTQYF; DNA: TGTCCCAGCAGTGAGTGGCGGGGGGGCACAGATACGCAGTATTTT
size: NA; J: TRBJ1-4; D: TRBD1; V: TRBV9; CDR3: CASSLSGGGTNEKLFF; DNA: TGTGCCAGCAGCTTATCAGGGGGCGGCACTAATGAAAAACTGTTTTTT
size: NA; J: TRBJ1-1; D: TRBD1; V: TRBV5-1; CDR3: CASSQGALNTEAFF; DNA: TGCGCCAGCAGCCAGGGGGCTCTGAACACTGAAGCTTTCTTT
size: few; J: TRBJ1-1; D: NA; V: TRBV4-1; CDR3: CASSLGEANTEAFF; DNA: TGCGCCAGCAGCCTGGGGGAGGCGAACACTGAAGCTTTCTTT
size: NA; J: TRBJ2-3; D: TRBD1; V: TRBV15; CDR3: CATSSVTGGFTDTQYF; DNA: TGTGCCACCAGCAGCGTCACAGGGGGATTCACAGATACGCAGTATTTT
size: NA; J: TRBJ2-2; D: NA; V: TRBV10-3; CDR3: CAISEGQGYTGELFF; DNA: TGTGCCATCAGTGAAGGGCAGGGCTATACCGGGGAGCTGTTTTTT
size: NA; J: TRBJ2-7; D: TRBD2; V: TRBV28; CDR3: CASSTSGRGRGGYEQYF; DNA: TGTGCCAGCAGTACTAGCGGGAGAGGTCGGGGGGGTTACGAGCAGTACTTC
size: NA; J: TRBJ2-1; D: TRBD2; V: TRBV5-1; CDR3: CASSLGLAGQGEQFF; DNA: TGCGCCAGCAGCTTGGGACTAGCGGGGCAAGGAGAGCAGTTCTTC
size: once; J: TRBJ2-2; D: NA; V: TRBV29-1; CDR3: CSVEGGRATGELFF; DNA: TGCAGCGTTGAAGGAGGCAGGGCCACCGGGGAGCTGTTTTTT
size: NA; J: TRBJ2-1; D: TRBD2; V: TRBV11-3; CDR3: CASSSYSTGTSDHNEQFF; DNA: TGTGCCAGCAGCTCCTATTCTACCGGGACTAGCGATCACAATGAGCAGTTCTTC
size: NA; J: TRBJ2-1; D: TRBD2; V: TRBV5-4; CDR3: CASSPPGLALNEQFF; DNA: TGTGCCAGCAGCCCGCCGGGACTAGCGCTAAATGAGCAGTTCTTC
size: NA; J: TRBJ1-1; D: NA; V: TRBV5-4; CDR3: CASSLSRLNTEAFF; DNA: TGTGCCAGCAGCTTGTCCAGGTTGAACACTGAAGCTTTCTTT
size: NA; J: TRBJ2-3; D: TRBD1; V: TRBV15; CDR3: CATSSFGQENSTDTQYF; DNA: TGTGCCACCAGCAGTTTTGGACAGGAGAATAGCACAGATACGCAGTATTTT
size: few; J: TRBJ1-2; D: TRBD1; V: TRBV18; CDR3: CASSPRVGQGADGYTF; DNA: TGTGCCAGCTCACCTCGAGTTGGACAGGGGGCGGATGGCTACACCTTC
size: NA; J: TRBJ2-3; D: NA; V: TRBV5-1; CDR3: CASSLGRDSLTDTQYF; DNA: TGCGCCAGCAGCTTGGGGCGGGACAGCCTCACAGATACGCAGTATTTT
size: once; J: TRBJ1-1; D: TRBD1; V: TRBV11-2; CDR3: CASSAPTGSNTEAFF; DNA: TGTGCCAGCAGCGCTCCGACAGGGTCGAACACTGAAGCTTTCTTT
size: NA; J: TRBJ2-7; D: NA; V: TRBV7-9; CDR3: CASSLIDMGLPDSYEQYF; DNA: TGTGCCAGCAGCTTAATCGATATGGGACTCCCAGACTCCTACGAGCAGTACTTC
size: NA; J: TRBJ2-3; D: TRBD2; V: TRBV2; CDR3: CASRRLAGITDTQYF; DNA: TGTGCCAGCAGACGACTAGCGGGTATCACAGATACGCAGTATTTT
size: NA; J: TRBJ1-1; D: NA; V: TRBV18; CDR3: CASSPTAMNTEAFF; DNA: TGTGCCAGCTCTCCCACCGCTATGAACACTGAAGCTTTCTTT
size: NA; J: TRBJ2-1; D: TRBD2; V: TRBV11-2; CDR3: CASSPWGEGQYEQFF; DNA: TGTGCCAGCAGCCCTTGGGGGGAGGGCCAATATGAGCAGTTCTTC
size: NA; J: TRBJ2-7; D: NA; V: TRBV27; CDR3: CASSLGQVYEQYF; DNA: TGTGCCAGCAGTTTAGGCCAGGTCTACGAGCAGTACTTC
size: NA; J: TRBJ2-3; D: NA; V: TRBV19; CDR3: CASSTSSRTSTDTQYF; DNA: TGTGCCAGTAGTACCTCTTCCCGGACAAGCACAGATACGCAGTATTTT
size: NA; J: TRBJ1-1; D: TRBD1; V: TRBV7-3; CDR3: CASSRGDSTEAFF; DNA: TGTGCCAGCAGCCGCGGGGACAGCACTGAAGCTTTCTTT
size: few; J: TRBJ1-3; D: NA; V: TRBV9; CDR3: CASSVQAESGNTIYF; DNA: TGTGCCAGCAGCGTACAGGCAGAATCTGGAAACACCATATATTTT
size: NA; J: TRBJ2-1; D: NA; V: TRBV5-1; CDR3: CASSLGYGGLTNEQFF; DNA: TGCGCCAGCAGCTTGGGGTACGGGGGGCTAACGAATGAGCAGTTCTTC
size: few; J: TRBJ1-3; D: NA; V: TRBV18; CDR3: CASSVLQGTAGNTIYF; DNA: TGTGCCAGCTCCGTACTCCAGGGTACCGCAGGAAACACCATATATTTT
size: NA; J: TRBJ1-3; D: NA; V: TRBV7-9; CDR3: CSSSPSATSGNTIYF; DNA: TGTTCCAGCAGCCCCAGTGCCACCTCTGGAAACACCATATATTTT
size: NA; J: TRBJ2-2; D: NA; V: TRBV19; CDR3: CASRGGANTGELFF; DNA: TGTGCCAGTAGAGGGGGTGCGAACACCGGGGAGCTGTTTTTT